This TCR beta chain emerged from a study of shared clonotypes between healthy human individuals. Study outcomes and limitations: Only blood was sampled; tissue repertoires likely differ.

CD45RO-negative cells were positively selected for CCR7, leaving out terminally differentiated effector memory CD45RA+ cells. Note on this clone: What it binds is unknown.

In the original workflow: Junction-only immunoSEQ sequences carried no quality scores, so filtering differed. Sequenced by immunoSEQ multiplex PCR; TCRdb stores in-frame clones only, minus some. The V and J calls and clone size are taken from that table; D and trimming were inferred from the DNA. Of about 590,000 clones listed, nearly 97% were seen once; the top ten hold approximately 0.1%. V lost 2 bases and J 4 bases, leaving 4 bases between the germline ends. The CDR3 covers 11 residues. Germline V lookup: CDR1 SGHDT, CDR2 YYEEEE. The source of this sequence is a woman aged 25 to 45 in good health. Input material: naive CD8+ T cells sorted from blood. The gene calls are TRBV5-6 and TRBJ2-7; D is unresolved. CDR3 sequence reads: CASSLTYEQYF. The CDR3 DNA reads as TGTGCCAGCAGCTTAACGTACGAGCAGTACTTC.